One and the same sample provided the 15 T cell receptor beta chains below, sequenced in a study of shared clonotypes between healthy human individuals. Using immunoSEQ multiplex PCR, the repertoire was profiled, and TCRdb retains in-frame clones only, with some absent. The sample lists around 640,000 clones, approximately 96% seen once, with roughly 0.12% in the top ten. The naive CD8 population came from CD45RO-negative cells selected for CCR7, without terminally differentiated effector memory CD45RA+ cells. What was sequenced was naive CD8+ T cells sorted from blood. The receptors stem from a woman aged 25 to 39 in good health.

This rearrangement joins TRBV4-1 to TRBJ1-2; no clear D gene. The CDR3 totals 15 residues. The V gene lost 0 bases and the J gene lost 5 bases, with 13 bases spanning the gap. Per germline, CDR1 MGHRA and CDR2 YSYEKL. In DNA form, the CDR3 reads TGCGCCAGCAGCCAAGATGCTAGGCAGTCTTATGGCTACACCTTC. Translating it yields CASSQDARQSYGYTF.

The V gene is TRBV4-1, the J gene TRBJ2-7; TRBD2 is a possible D gene (6 bases). Germline CDR1 MGHRA, CDR2 YSYEKL. V lost 2 bases and J lost 6, with 11 bases in between. The CDR3 length is 13 residues. CDR3 region: CASSQTTRGEQYF. The CDR3 nucleotides are TGCGCCAGCAGCCAAACGACTAGGGGCGAGCAGTACTTC.

V gene TRBV27 combines with J gene TRBJ1-2; 10 bases align to TRBD1. The CDR3 is made up of 16 amino acids. CDR1 is MNHEY and CDR2 is SMNVEV in the germline V gene (reference sequence). The V and J ends lost 5 bases and 4 bases, in that order; junction bases with no gene match: 10. The CDR3 DNA reads as TGTGCCAGCAGTCCCGGACAGGGGGTTACTCCCTATGGCTACACCTTC. Protein sequence: CASSPGQGVTPYGYTF.

Remarks on this clone: Other nucleotide sequences from this sample produce the same CDR3. The chain joins TRBV27 to TRBJ2-3; D is undetermined. The CDR3 sequence is 11 residues long. The V end lost 5 bases, the J end lost 2 bases, and 2 bases lay between the germline ends. The germline V gene has CDR1 MNHEY and CDR2 SMNVEV (reference sequence). This CDR3 reads CASSTTDTQYF. Written as DNA, the CDR3 is TGTGCCAGCAGTACCACAGATACGCAGTATTTT.

The chain is built from TRBV5-4 and TRBJ2-5; a possible D gene is TRBD2 (5 bases). Germline V gives CDR1 SGHNT, CDR2 YYREEE (reference sequence). The CDR3 totals 11 residues. With 1 base removed from V and 9 bases from J, the gap between germline ends came to 7 bases. Here the CDR3 reads CASSLSGAQYF. For the CDR3, the DNA is TGTGCCAGCAGCTTGAGCGGAGCCCAGTACTTC.

The J gene is TRBJ2-3, the V gene TRBV7-9; D is unclear. V lost 5 bases to trimming and J lost 2 bases, with 2 bases between them. CDR1 and CDR2 (germline): SEHNR, FQNEAQ (reference sequence). This CDR3 spans 11 amino acids. CDR3 in DNA: TGTGCCAGCAGCGACACAGATACGCAGTATTTT. Translated: CASSDTDTQYF. Filled out from reference TRBV7-9 and TRBJ2-3, the complete variable domain reads DTGVSQNPRHKITKRGQNVTFRCDPISEHNRLYWYRQTLGQGPEFLTYFQNEAQLEKSRLLSDRFSAERPKGSFSTLEIQRTEQGDSAMYLCASSDTDTQYFGPGTRLTVL.

V usage is TRBV5-1 and J usage is TRBJ2-5; 9 bases align to TRBD1. Germline V lookup: CDR1 SGHRS, CDR2 YFSETQ. V lost 2 bases to trimming and J lost 5 bases; unmatched junction nucleotides: 7. CDR3 size: 15 residues. The CDR3 nucleotides are TGCGCCAGCAGCTTCGACAGGGGGTCTGGTGAGACCCAGTACTTC. Its translation: CASSFDRGSGETQYF. Looking up the rest from reference TRBV5-1 and TRBJ2-5 gives the full variable domain: KAGVTQTPRYLIKTRGQQVTLSCSPISGHRSVSWYQQTPGQGLQFLFEYFSETQRNKGNFPGRFSGRQFSNSRSEMNVSTLELGDSALYLCASSFDRGSGETQYFGPGTRLLVL.

The chain couples TRBV7-9 to TRBJ2-5; D uncertain. This CDR3 contains 16 residues. V was clipped by 1 base and J by 5 bases, with 17 bases between them. Germline V lookup: CDR1 SEHNR, CDR2 FQNEAQ (reference sequence). In nucleotides, the CDR3 is TGTGCCAGCAGCTTAGGAATACTCCTGAAGAATGAGACCCAGTACTTC. Amino acids: CASSLGILLKNETQYF.

The chain uses TRBV5-6 and TRBJ2-7; D ambiguous. Germline CDR1 SGHDT, CDR2 YYEEEE. The CDR3 is 13 residues long. V was pared by 2 bases and J by 5 bases, with 11 bases between. CDR3 amino acids: CASSFTENHEQYF. The CDR3 coding sequence is TGTGCCAGCAGCTTTACAGAAAACCACGAGCAGTACTTC.

The chain recombines TRBV27 with TRBJ2-2; 9 bases fit TRBD2. Germline CDR1 MNHEY, CDR2 SMNVEV (reference sequence). The V and J ends lost 3 bases and 1 base, in that order; junction bases with no gene match: 3. The CDR3 covers 16 residues. This CDR3 reads CASSFIAGVNTGELFF. CDR3 DNA: TGTGCCAGCAGTTTTATAGCGGGAGTGAACACCGGGGAGCTGTTTTTT.

The chain uses TRBV4-1 and TRBJ2-5; D possibly corresponds to TRBD1 (6 bases). CDR1 is MGHRA, CDR2 YSYEKL, per germline. The CDR3 runs to 16 residues. Trimming cost V 4 bases and J 5 bases, with 20 bases left between them. The CDR3 bases are TGCGCCAGCAGCCCTCACTCAGGGGTACTTTTCGAGACCCAGTACTTC. Its protein is CASSPHSGVLFETQYF.

The rearrangement links TRBV29-1 to TRBJ1-1; TRBD1 might be the D (5 bases). Trimming left V 4 bases short and J 3 bases short, with 15 bases between. The CDR3 is made up of 14 amino acids. Germline V gene data show CDR1 as SQVTM and CDR2 as ANQGSEA. This CDR3 reads CSVGAQEEDTEAFF. The CDR3 coding sequence is TGCAGCGTTGGGGCACAGGAAGAGGACACTGAAGCTTTCTTT.

V is TRBV4-2 and J is TRBJ1-2; TRBD1 agrees at 10 bases. V gave up 6 bases and J gave up 4 bases; unmatched junction bases: 17. Per germline, CDR1 LGHNA and CDR2 YNFKEQ. This CDR3 is built from 18 residues. The CDR3 DNA reads as TGTGCCAGCAGGCGCACCTTCGGGGGGACAGGGGATATCTATGGCTACACCTTC. Protein sequence: CASRRTFGGTGDIYGYTF.

In DNA form, the CDR3 reads TGTGCCAGCGGAGAACTAGCGGGAGGGTACAATGAGCAGTTCTTC. It yields the protein CASGELAGGYNEQFF. The chain carries TRBV7-9 and TRBJ2-1; 13 bases map to TRBD2. CDR3 length equals 15 residues. Trimming took 8 bases from V and 4 from J; bases not matched to a gene: 5. Germline CDR1 reads SEHNR; CDR2 reads FQNEAQ (reference sequence).

CDR3 sequence: CASREDKYQETQYF. DNA for the CDR3: TGTGCCAGCAGGGAGGACAAGTACCAAGAGACCCAGTACTTC. The V gene is TRBV2, the J gene TRBJ2-5; D is tentatively TRBD1 or TRBD2 (5 bases each). The CDR3 length is 14 residues. Trimming removed 6 bases from V and 0 bases from J, with 11 bases in between. Germline V gives CDR1 SNHLY, CDR2 FYNNEI.